The following is a TCR beta chain sequence with its context. Between the trimmed V and J ends, which lost 1 base and 0 bases, there was a span of 12 bases. The CDR3 contains 16 residues. The germline V gene has CDR1 MNHEY and CDR2 SMNVEV (reference sequence). This entry is derived from a study of blood T cell repertoires in COVID-19. Study context: COVID-19 samples from acute and convalescent phases originated in the United States, Italy and Spain. Nucleic acid was either cDNA or gDNA, and it came from T cells, B-cell-depleted T cells, or PBMCs.

Under the authors' procedure: From reference gene primer amplification, estimates of nucleated cell counts were derived. Assay: immunoSEQ multiplex PCR; the TCRdb copy retains only in-frame clones and omits some. For V, J and clone size, that table is used; D and trimming come from the DNA. In the table there are over 100,000 clones, roughly four fifths of which are singletons. The sequence was collected from a woman of 80 years or more with active or convalescent COVID-19. The chain links TRBV27 to TRBJ1-2; D not resolved. Sequenced material: peripheral blood. CDR3 sequence: CASSLFFGKANYGYTF. CDR3 nucleotides: TGTGCCAGCAGTTTATTTTTCGGGAAAGCTAACTATGGCTACACCTTC.